A single sample is the source of the 20 T cell receptor beta chains below, sequenced in a study of cytomegalovirus exposure and HLA in healthy donors. 13 Jbeta primers and 60 Vbeta primers were used for the PCR. Sequencing used immunoSEQ multiplex PCR; TCRdb keeps in-frame clones, though not all of them. This sample has 180,000 or so clones; 77% occur once, and the top ten carry about 1.5%. The sequencing sample was made of PBMCs. The receptors originated from a man aged 18 to 35 in good health and CMV-seronegative.

V is TRBV18 and J is TRBJ2-7; 7 bases map to TRBD2. The CDR3 has 14 residues. The V and J ends lost 0 bases and 7 bases, in that order; junction bases with no gene match: 6. Per germline, CDR1 KGHSH and CDR2 LQKENI. Here the CDR3 reads CASSPPAGEPEQYF. The CDR3, as DNA: TGTGCCAGCTCACCACCGGCGGGGGAACCGGAGCAGTACTTC.

The chain couples TRBV30 to TRBJ1-1; 10 bases map to TRBD1. After removal of 2 bases from V and 10 bases from J, the junction contained 4 bases not matched to a gene. Germline loops: CDR1 GTSNPN, CDR2 SVGIG (reference sequence). The CDR3 consists of 12 residues. The DNA of the CDR3 is TGTGCCTGGAGTCGGGACAGGGGACGAGCTTTCTTT. Translating gives CAWSRDRGRAFF.

The J gene is TRBJ2-7, the V gene TRBV27, with 9 bases aligning to TRBD2. The trim removed 1 base at V and 2 bases at J, leaving 3 bases unmatched. The CDR3 contains 15 residues. The V gene's germline CDR1 is MNHEY and CDR2 SMNVEV (reference sequence). The CDR3 DNA reads as TGTGCCAGCAGTTTATGGGCGGGAGGGCCCTACGAGCAGTACTTC. Translated: CASSLWAGGPYEQYF.

The V gene is TRBV7-6, the J gene TRBJ1-1, with TRBD1 matching over 7 bases. Germline CDR1 is SGHVS and CDR2 is FNYEAQ. The CDR3 is made up of 14 amino acids. Trimming at V came to 5 bases and at J to 2 bases, leaving 5 bases not matched to a gene. The CDR3 bases are TGTGCCAGCAGCCCCCGGGACAGCAACACTGAAGCTTTCTTT. This gives the protein CASSPRDSNTEAFF.

This clone was counted between two and nine times. This rearrangement joins TRBV7-2 to TRBJ2-7; 8 positions match TRBD2. The CDR3 loop spans 14 amino acids. Germline V gene sequence: CDR1 SGHTA, CDR2 FQGNSA. Trimming took 3 bases from V and 3 from J; bases not matched to a gene: 4. CDR3 sequence: CASSFSGLVYEQYF. CDR3 coding DNA: TGTGCCAGCAGCTTCTCGGGACTAGTCTACGAGCAGTACTTC.

The CDR3 nucleotides read TGTGCCAGCAACCCGACTAGCGGGTTCACCGGGGAGCTGTTTTTT. It yields the protein CASNPTSGFTGELFF. The rearrangement uses TRBV7-9 and TRBJ2-2; TRBD2 matches 10 bases. Germline CDR1 reads SEHNR; CDR2 reads FQNEAQ (reference sequence). V trimming: 7 bases; J trimming: 4 bases; junction bases outside the gene matches: 6. CDR3 size: 15 residues.

This clone has only a few counts. V gene TRBV11-1 combines with J gene TRBJ2-3, with TRBD1 identical over 8 bases. This CDR3 has 16 amino acids. The germline V gene has CDR1 SGHAT and CDR2 FQDESV (reference sequence). With V trimmed by 2 bases and J by 3 bases, 7 bases remained unmatched. The CDR3 nucleotides read TGTGCCAGCAGCTTACACAGGGGGACTGGGACAGATACGCAGTATTTT. This sequence encodes CASSLHRGTGTDTQYF.

The CDR3 reads CAWTQSNYGYTF. CDR3 in DNA: TGTGCCTGGACACAGTCTAACTATGGCTACACCTTC. The rearrangement joins TRBV30 to TRBJ1-2; D is unclear. V gave up 4 bases and J gave up 0 bases, with 6 bases separating them. The CDR3 contains 12 residues. Germline lookup yields CDR1 GTSNPN and CDR2 SVGIG (reference sequence).

V gene TRBV29-1 combines with J gene TRBJ2-7, with 7 bases matching TRBD2. V was clipped by 6 bases and J by 0 bases; unmatched bases: 8. Looked up from germline, CDR1 is SQVTM and CDR2 is ANQGSEA. The length of the CDR3 is 14 residues. The CDR3 DNA sequence: TGCAGCGTCCGGCACAGCGGGGTCTCCTACGAGCAGTACTTC. Its translation is CSVRHSGVSYEQYF.

The V gene is TRBV11-2, the J gene TRBJ1-1, with D hard to call. V was clipped by 3 bases and J by 2 bases, with 10 bases between them. Germline values: CDR1 SGHAT, CDR2 FQNNGV. The CDR3 is made up of 14 amino acids. In DNA, the CDR3 is TGTGCCAGCAGCTTTAGCCTTGCAAACACTGAAGCTTTCTTT. Its translation: CASSFSLANTEAFF.

This clone was observed a handful of times. This chain joins TRBV30 and TRBJ1-2; 7 bases fit TRBD1. Germline loops: CDR1 GTSNPN, CDR2 SVGIG (reference sequence). The trim removed 2 bases at V and 8 bases at J, leaving 5 bases unmatched. The CDR3 covers 12 residues. The CDR3 spells CAWSYQGGGYTF. Here the CDR3 DNA reads TGTGCCTGGAGTTACCAGGGGGGCGGCTACACCTTC.

This rearrangement joins TRBV12-2 to TRBJ2-7; TRBD1, the table's D call, was not compared with the DNA. TRBV12-2 is a documented pseudogene. CDR3 length equals 14 residues. CDR3 sequence: CASRYRQDPYEQYF. The CDR3 DNA follows: TGTGCAAGTCGCTACAGACAAGACCCCTACGAGCAGTACTTC.

The chain joins TRBV29-1 to TRBJ1-5; tentative D call: TRBD1 (6 bases). The ends were cut back, 5 bases at V and 4 bases at J, with 9 bases in the middle. The CDR3 is made up of 12 amino acids. The germline V gene encodes CDR1 SQVTM and CDR2 ANQGSEA. The CDR3 DNA sequence: TGCAGCGTTATTACAGGGAATCAGCCCCAGCATTTT. It translates to CSVITGNQPQHF.

This clone was seen just once. This chain uses TRBV2 with TRBJ2-3; 7 positions match TRBD2. The CDR3 sequence is 13 residues long. V lost 9 bases to trimming and J lost 4 bases; unmatched junction nucleotides: 7. The V gene's germline CDR1 is SNHLY and CDR2 FYNNEI. The CDR3 DNA is TGTGCCAGTGACCCCAGCGGGGCAGATACGCAGTATTTT. Encoded protein: CASDPSGADTQYF.

The gene calls are TRBV27 and TRBJ1-2, with D uncertain. The germline V gene encodes CDR1 MNHEY and CDR2 SMNVEV (reference sequence). There are 16 residues in the CDR3. The V end lost 0 bases, the J end lost 2 bases, and 13 bases lay between the germline ends. The CDR3 region has the DNA TGTGCCAGCAGTTTATCTCGAGGGAGTCCCAACTATGGCTACACCTTC. Its translation is CASSLSRGSPNYGYTF.

V usage is TRBV18 and J usage is TRBJ1-4; D not certain. V lost 4 bases, J lost 0 bases, and 12 bases lay in between. Per the germline V gene, CDR1 is KGHSH and CDR2 is LQKENI. This CDR3 is built from 16 residues. The CDR3 region has the DNA TGTGCCAGCTCACAGAGTCCTGCTGCAACTAATGAAAAACTGTTTTTT. Protein: CASSQSPAATNEKLFF. The entire variable domain, with the rest obtained from reference TRBV18 and TRBJ1-4, is as follows: NAGVMQNPRHLVRRRGQEARLRCSPMKGHSHVYWYRQLPEEGLKFMVYLQKENIIDESGMPKERFSAEFPKEGPSILRIQQVVRGDSAAYFCASSQSPAATNEKLFFGSGTQLSVL.

V is TRBV6-4 and J is TRBJ2-3; 11 bases map to TRBD2. Germline CDR1 and CDR2: MRHNA and SNTAGT. CDR3 size: 16 residues. J lost 3 bases, V lost 6 bases, and 8 bases had no gene match. The CDR3 sequence: CASSLYSGGATDTQYF. CDR3 nucleotides: TGTGCCAGCAGCCTCTATAGCGGGGGGGCTACAGATACGCAGTATTTT.

The table lists this clone with a few counts. The chain uses TRBV4-3 and TRBJ2-2; 10 nucleotides agree with TRBD1. Germline V lookup: CDR1 LGHNA, CDR2 YSLEER. This CDR3 is 16 amino acids long. J lost 1 base, V lost 11 bases, and 10 bases had no gene match. CDR3 in amino acids: CALGARDRGNTGELFF. The CDR3 DNA reads as TGCGCCCTAGGGGCCCGGGACAGGGGGAACACCGGGGAGCTGTTTTTT.

The chain recombines TRBV5-1 with TRBJ2-3; 12 nucleotides align to TRBD2. Germline CDR1 and CDR2: SGHRS and YFSETQ. Trimming cost V 4 bases and J 4 bases; bases outside gene matches: 7. The CDR3 sequence is 16 residues long. The CDR3 DNA reads as TGCGCCAGCAGCATGGGACTAGCGGGTGTCGCAGATACGCAGTATTTT. This sequence encodes CASSMGLAGVADTQYF.

This clone was detected only a few times. This chain joins TRBV11-1 and TRBJ2-7; the match to TRBD1 covers 7 bases. J gave up 2 bases and V 6 bases, and 4 bases lay outside the gene matches. Germline V gene sequence: CDR1 SGHAT, CDR2 FQDESV (reference sequence). CDR3 length: 13 residues. CDR3 bases: TGTGCCAGCAGAACGGGACAGACCTACGAGCAGTACTTC. Protein sequence: CASRTGQTYEQYF.